This TCR beta chain is from a study of cytomegalovirus exposure and HLA in healthy donors. Findings and limits, study-wide: Accurate HLA-A and HLA-B prediction from TCR beta sequences was reported for most subjects. The authors later found most CMV-associated TCR beta chains appeared HLA-restricted. Reports described diagnosis of cytomegalovirus status by the classifier as highly specific and sensitive. In a later analysis, compared with equally common non-associated chains, HLA-associated beta chains were more expanded.

The CDR3 runs to 15 residues. Germline V gene sequence: CDR1 SGHTA, CDR2 FQGNSA. V was cut by 2 bases and J by 3 bases, with 14 bases left in between. Remarks on this clone: What it binds is not known.

PCR amplification relied on 60 Vbeta primers (plus 13 Jbeta primers). Assay used: immunoSEQ multiplex PCR; TCRdb lists only in-frame clones, some missing. Counted here are 100,000 to 150,000 clones, 75% to 80% occurring once; the ten biggest clones make up 5.5% to 8%. Specimen: PBMCs. J is TRBJ2-7 and V is TRBV7-2; weak D call: TRBD1 (5 bases). The clonotype comes from a woman aged 40-49 years in good health and CMV-seronegative. The CDR3: CASSLHGADHYEQYF. The CDR3 DNA is TGTGCCAGCAGCTTACATGGGGCGGACCACTACGAGCAGTACTTC.